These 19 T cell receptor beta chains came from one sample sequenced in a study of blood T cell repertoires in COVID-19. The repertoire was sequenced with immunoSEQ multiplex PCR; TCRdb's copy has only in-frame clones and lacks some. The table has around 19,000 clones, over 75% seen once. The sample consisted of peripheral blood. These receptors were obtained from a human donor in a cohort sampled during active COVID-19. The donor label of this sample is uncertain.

The CDR3 reads CASSSGTGPANYGYTF. CDR3 nucleotide sequence: TGTGCCAGCAGCTCCGGGACAGGGCCAGCTAACTATGGCTACACCTTC. This chain uses TRBV5-6 with TRBJ1-2; 9 nucleotides align to TRBD1. The J segment lost 0 bases and the V segment lost 3 bases, leaving 6 bases of the junction unmatched. Germline CDR1 reads SGHDT; CDR2 reads YYEEEE. The CDR3 has 16 residues.

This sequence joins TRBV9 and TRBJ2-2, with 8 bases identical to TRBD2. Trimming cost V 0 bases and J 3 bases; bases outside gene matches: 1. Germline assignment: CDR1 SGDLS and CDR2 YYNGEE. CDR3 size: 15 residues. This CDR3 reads CASSVVAGYTGELFF. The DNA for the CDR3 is TGTGCCAGCAGCGTAGTAGCGGGGTACACCGGGGAGCTGTTTTTT.

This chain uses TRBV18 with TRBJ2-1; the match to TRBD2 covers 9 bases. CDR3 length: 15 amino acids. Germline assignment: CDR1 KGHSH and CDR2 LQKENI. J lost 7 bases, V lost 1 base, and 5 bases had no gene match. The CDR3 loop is CASSPLGTSSNEQFF. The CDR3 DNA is TGTGCCAGCTCACCACTCGGGACTAGCTCTAATGAGCAGTTCTTC.

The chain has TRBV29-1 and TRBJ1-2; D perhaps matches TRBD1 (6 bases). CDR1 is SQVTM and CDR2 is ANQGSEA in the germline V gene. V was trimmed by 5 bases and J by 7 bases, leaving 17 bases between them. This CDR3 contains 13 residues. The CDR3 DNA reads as TGCAGCGTTTCCCAGGAAGAGGGGGTTGGCTACACCTTC. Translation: CSVSQEEGVGYTF.

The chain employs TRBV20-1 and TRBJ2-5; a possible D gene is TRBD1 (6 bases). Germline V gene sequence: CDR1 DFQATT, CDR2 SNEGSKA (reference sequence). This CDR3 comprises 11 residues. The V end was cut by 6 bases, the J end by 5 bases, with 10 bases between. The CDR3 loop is CSARGMETQYF. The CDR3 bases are TGCAGTGCGAGGGGGATGGAGACCCAGTACTTC.

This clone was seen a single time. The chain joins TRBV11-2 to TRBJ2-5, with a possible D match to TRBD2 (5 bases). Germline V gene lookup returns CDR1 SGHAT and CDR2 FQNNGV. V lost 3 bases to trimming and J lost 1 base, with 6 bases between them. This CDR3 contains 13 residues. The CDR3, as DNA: TGTGCCAGCAGCTTTGGGAGCCAAGAGACCCAGTACTTC. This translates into CASSFGSQETQYF. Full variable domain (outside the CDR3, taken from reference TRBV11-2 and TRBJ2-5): EAGVAQSPRYKIIEKRQSVAFWCNPISGHATLYWYQQILGQGPKLLIQFQNNGVVDDSQLPKDRFSAERLKGVDSTLKIQPAKLEDSAVYLCASSFGSQETQYFGPGTRLLVL.

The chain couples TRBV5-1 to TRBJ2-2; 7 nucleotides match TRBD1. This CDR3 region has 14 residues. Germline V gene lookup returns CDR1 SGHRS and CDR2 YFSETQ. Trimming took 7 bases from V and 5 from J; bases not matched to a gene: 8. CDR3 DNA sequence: TGCGCCAGCGCCCAAGGGACAGCTACCGGGGAGCTGTTTTTT. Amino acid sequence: CASAQGTATGELFF. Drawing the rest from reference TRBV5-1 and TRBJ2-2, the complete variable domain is KAGVTQTPRYLIKTRGQQVTLSCSPISGHRSVSWYQQTPGQGLQFLFEYFSETQRNKGNFPGRFSGRQFSNSRSEMNVSTLELGDSALYLCASAQGTATGELFFGEGSRLTVL.

CDR3 DNA: TGTGCCAGCAGCTTAGGCGTGCTCAATGAGCAGTTCTTC. Its protein product is CASSLGVLNEQFF. The genes are TRBV7-6 and TRBJ2-1; D gene ambiguous. V lost 1 base and J 6 bases, leaving 7 bases between the germline ends. Germline V lookup: CDR1 SGHVS, CDR2 FNYEAQ. The CDR3 extends over 13 amino acids.

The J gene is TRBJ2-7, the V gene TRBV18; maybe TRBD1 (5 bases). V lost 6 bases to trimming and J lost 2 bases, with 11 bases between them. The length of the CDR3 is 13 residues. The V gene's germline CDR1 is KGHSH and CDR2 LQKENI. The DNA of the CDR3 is TGTGCCAGCTCCCGCGACAGTCCCTACGAGCAGTACTTC. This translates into CASSRDSPYEQYF.

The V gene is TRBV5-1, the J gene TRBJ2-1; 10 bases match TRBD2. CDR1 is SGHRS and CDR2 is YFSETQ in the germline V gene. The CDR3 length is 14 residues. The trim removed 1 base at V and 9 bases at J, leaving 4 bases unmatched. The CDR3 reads CASSLLAGDTEQFF. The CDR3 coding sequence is TGCGCCAGCAGCTTGCTAGCGGGAGACACTGAGCAGTTCTTC.

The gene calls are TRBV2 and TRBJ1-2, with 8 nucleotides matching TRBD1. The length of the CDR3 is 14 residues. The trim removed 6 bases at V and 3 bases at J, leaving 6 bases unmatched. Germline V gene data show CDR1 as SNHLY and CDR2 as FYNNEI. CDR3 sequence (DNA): TGTGCCAGCAGCCTCCGGACAGGGTACTATGGCTACACCTTC. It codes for CASSLRTGYYGYTF.

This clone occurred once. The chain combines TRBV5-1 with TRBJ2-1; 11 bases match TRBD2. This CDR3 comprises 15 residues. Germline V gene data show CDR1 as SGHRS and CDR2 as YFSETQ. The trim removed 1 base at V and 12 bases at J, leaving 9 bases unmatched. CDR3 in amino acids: CASSLRTSGSGGQFF. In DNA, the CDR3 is TGCGCCAGCAGCTTGAGGACTAGCGGGTCCGGGGGGCAGTTCTTC.

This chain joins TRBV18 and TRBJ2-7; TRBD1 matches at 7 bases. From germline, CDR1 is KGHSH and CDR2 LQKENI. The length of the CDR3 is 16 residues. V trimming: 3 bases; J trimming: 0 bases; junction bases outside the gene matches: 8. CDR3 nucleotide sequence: TGTGCCAGCTCACCTCCGGGACAGAGGAGCTCCTACGAGCAGTACTTC. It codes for CASSPPGQRSSYEQYF.

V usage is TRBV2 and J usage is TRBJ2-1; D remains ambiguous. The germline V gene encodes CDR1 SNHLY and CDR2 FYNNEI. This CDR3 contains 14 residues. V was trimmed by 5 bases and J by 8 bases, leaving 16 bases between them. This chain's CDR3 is CASSSGQPDDEQFF. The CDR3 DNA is TGTGCCAGCAGTTCGGGTCAACCAGACGATGAGCAGTTCTTC.

For the CDR3, the DNA is TGTGCAGAGGGACTAGCGGGATCCAATGAGCAGTTCTTC. It translates to CAEGLAGSNEQFF. The rearrangement joins TRBV30 to TRBJ2-1; 13 nucleotides align to TRBD2. The CDR3 runs to 13 residues. Per the germline V gene, CDR1 is GTSNPN and CDR2 is SVGIG (reference sequence).

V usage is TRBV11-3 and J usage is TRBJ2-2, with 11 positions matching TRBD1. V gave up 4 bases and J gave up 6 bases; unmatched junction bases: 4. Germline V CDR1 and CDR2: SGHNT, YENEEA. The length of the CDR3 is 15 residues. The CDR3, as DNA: TGTGCCAGCAGCTCCGGACAGGGGGCCCCCGGGGAGCTGTTTTTT. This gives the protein CASSSGQGAPGELFF.

This CDR3 reads CASSETGLSYNEQFF. The CDR3, as DNA: TGTGCCAGTAGCGAGACCGGACTCTCCTACAATGAGCAGTTCTTC. V gene TRBV19 combines with J gene TRBJ2-1, with D maybe TRBD2 (5 bases). The V end lost 6 bases, the J end lost 0 bases, and 12 bases lay between the germline ends. The CDR3 has 15 residues. Germline lookup yields CDR1 LNHDA and CDR2 SQIVND (reference sequence). The full variable domain, its missing parts supplied by reference TRBV19 and TRBJ2-1, is DGGITQSPKYLFRKEGQNVTLSCEQNLNHDAMYWYRQDPGQGLRLIYYSQIVNDFQKGDIAEGYSVSREKKESFPLTVTSAQKNPTAFYLCASSETGLSYNEQFFGPGTRLTVL.

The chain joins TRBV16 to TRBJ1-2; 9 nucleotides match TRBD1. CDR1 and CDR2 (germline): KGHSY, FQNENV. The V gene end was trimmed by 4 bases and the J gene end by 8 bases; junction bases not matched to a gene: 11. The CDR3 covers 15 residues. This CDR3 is CASSPVRDRDRGYTF. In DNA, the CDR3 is TGTGCCAGCAGCCCGGTCCGGGACAGGGATCGAGGCTACACCTTC.

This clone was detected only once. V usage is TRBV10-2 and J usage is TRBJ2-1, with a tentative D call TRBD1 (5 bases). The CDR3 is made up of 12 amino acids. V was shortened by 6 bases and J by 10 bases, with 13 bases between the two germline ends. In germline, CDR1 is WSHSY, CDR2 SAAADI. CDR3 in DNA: TGCGCCAGCAGGGACACCTTAGGAGAGCAGTTCTTC. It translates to CASRDTLGEQFF.